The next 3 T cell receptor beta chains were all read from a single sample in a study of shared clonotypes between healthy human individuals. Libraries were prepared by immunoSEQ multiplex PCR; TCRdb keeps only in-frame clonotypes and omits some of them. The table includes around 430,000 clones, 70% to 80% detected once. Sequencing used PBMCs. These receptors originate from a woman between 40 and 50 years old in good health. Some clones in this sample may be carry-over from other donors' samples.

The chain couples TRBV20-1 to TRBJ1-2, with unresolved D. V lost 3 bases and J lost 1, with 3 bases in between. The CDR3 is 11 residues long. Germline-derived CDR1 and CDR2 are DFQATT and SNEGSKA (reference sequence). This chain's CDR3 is CSARNNYGYTF. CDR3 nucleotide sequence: TGCAGTGCTAGGAATAACTATGGCTACACCTTC.

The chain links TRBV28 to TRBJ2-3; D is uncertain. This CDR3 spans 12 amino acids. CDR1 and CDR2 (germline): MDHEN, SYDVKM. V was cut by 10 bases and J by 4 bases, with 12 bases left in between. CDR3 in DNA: TGTGCCACCATAACTAATGCAGATACGCAGTATTTT. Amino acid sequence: CATITNADTQYF.

CDR3 region: CASRRGGGGPQETQYF. In nucleotides, the CDR3 is TGTGCCAGCAGGAGGGGCGGTGGGGGGCCCCAAGAGACCCAGTACTTC. V usage is TRBV2 and J usage is TRBJ2-5; the D gene could be TRBD1 or TRBD2 (6 bases each). This CDR3 comprises 16 residues. Trimming pared 6 bases from V and 1 base from J, leaving 18 bases between. CDR1 is SNHLY and CDR2 is FYNNEI in the germline V gene.